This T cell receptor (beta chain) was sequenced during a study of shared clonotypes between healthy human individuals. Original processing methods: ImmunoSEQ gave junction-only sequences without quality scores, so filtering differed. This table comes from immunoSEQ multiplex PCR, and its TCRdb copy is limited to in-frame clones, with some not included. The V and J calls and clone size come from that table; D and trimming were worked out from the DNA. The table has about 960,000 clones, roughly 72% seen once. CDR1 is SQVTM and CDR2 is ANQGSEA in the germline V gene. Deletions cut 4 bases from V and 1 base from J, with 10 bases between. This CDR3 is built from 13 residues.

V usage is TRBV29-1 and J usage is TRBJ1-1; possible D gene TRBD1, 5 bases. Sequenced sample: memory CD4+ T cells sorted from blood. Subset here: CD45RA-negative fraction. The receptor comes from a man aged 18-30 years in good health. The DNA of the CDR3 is TGCAGCGTTGGGACACCCCGGAACACTGAAGCTTTCTTT. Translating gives CSVGTPRNTEAFF. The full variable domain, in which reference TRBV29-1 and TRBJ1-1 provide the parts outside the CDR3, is SAVISQKPSRDICQRGTSLTIQCQVDSQVTMMFWYRQQPGQSLTLIATANQGSEATYESGFVIDKFPISRPNLTFSTLTVSNMSPEDSSIYLCSVGTPRNTEAFFGQGTRLTVV.